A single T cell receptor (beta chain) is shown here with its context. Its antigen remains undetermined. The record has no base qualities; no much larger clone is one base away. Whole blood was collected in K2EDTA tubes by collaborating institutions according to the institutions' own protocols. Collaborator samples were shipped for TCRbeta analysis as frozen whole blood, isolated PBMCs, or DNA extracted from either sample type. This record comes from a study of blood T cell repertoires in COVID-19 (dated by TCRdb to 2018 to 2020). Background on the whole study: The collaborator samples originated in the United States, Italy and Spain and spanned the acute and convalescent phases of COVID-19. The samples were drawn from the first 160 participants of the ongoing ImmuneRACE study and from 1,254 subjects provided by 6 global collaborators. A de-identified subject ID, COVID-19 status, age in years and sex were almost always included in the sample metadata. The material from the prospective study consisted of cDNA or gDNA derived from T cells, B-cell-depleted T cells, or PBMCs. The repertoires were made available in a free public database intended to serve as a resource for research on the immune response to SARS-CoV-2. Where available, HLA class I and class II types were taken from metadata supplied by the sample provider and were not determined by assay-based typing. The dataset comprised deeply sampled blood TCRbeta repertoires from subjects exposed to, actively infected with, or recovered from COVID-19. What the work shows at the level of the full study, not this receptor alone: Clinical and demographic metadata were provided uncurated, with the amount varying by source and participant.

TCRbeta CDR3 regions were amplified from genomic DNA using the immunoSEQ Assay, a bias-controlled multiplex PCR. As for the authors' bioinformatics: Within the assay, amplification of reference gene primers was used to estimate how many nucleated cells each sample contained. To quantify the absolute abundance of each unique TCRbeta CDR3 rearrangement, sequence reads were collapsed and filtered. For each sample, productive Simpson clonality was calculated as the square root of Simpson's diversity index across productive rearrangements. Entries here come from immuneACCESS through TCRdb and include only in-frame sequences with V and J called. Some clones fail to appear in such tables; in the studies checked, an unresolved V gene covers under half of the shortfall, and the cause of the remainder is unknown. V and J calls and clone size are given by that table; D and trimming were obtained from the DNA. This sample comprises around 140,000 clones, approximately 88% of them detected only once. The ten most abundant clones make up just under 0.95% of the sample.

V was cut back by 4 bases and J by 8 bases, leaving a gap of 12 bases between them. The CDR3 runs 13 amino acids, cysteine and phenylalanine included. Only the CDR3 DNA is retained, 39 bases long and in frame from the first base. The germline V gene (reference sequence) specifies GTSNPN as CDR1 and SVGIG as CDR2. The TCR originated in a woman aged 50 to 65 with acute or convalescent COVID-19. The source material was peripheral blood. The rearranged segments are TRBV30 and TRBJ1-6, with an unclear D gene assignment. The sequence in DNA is TGTGCCTGGACCCCAACTCCCGATTCACCCCTCCACTTT. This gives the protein CAWTPTPDSPLHF.